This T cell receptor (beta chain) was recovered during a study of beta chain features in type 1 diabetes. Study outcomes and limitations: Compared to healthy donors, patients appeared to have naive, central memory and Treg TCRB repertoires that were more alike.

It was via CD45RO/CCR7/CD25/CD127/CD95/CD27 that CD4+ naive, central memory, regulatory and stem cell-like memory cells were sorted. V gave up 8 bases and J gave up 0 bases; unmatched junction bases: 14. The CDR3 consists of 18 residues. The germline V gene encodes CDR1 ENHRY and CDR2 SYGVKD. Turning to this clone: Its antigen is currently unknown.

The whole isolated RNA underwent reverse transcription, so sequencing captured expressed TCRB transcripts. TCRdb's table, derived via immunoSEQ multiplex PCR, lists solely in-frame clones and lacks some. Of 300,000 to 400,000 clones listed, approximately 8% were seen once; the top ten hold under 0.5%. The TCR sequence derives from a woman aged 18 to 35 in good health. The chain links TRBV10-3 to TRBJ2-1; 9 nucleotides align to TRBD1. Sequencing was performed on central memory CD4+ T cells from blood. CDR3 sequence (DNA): TGTGCCATCGCTCCGGGACAGGGTGGGCCAAGCTCCTACAATGAGCAGTTCTTC. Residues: CAIAPGQGGPSSYNEQFF.